This TCR beta chain is drawn from a study of CD4 T cells in relation to SARS-CoV-2 and coronaviruses. Study at large: TCR beta CDR3s were sequenced after 10-day antigen culture of PBMCs. Study-wide findings and caveats: In roughly 60% of donors, memory CD4+ clonotypes crossrecognized SARS-CoV-2 and at least one common cold coronavirus spike. Crossreactive clones expanded significantly less to SARS-CoV-2 than monoreactive clones. Pre-pandemic and post-infection samples never came from the same donor.

TCRdb's table, derived via immunoSEQ multiplex PCR, lists solely in-frame clones and lacks some. The sample contains just over 15,000 clones, over 60% of which appear only once. Unexposed donor CD4+ T cells date from about 2011-2018, before the COVID-19 pandemic. Isolation of CD4+ T cells took place after approximately eleven days in culture. Trimming cost V 4 bases and J 3 bases, with 31 bases left between them. This CDR3 region has 21 residues. Notes on this clone: Its antigen is currently unknown.

Specimen: CD4+ T cells from PBMCs, cultured in vitro. This TCR was recovered from a human donor in good health. The rearrangement links TRBV23-1 to TRBJ2-1; D is unresolved. TRBV23-1 is designated an ORF whose function remains uncertain. The CDR3 region has the DNA TGCGCCAGCAGTCCGCCGGAGAATAAAGTGGCCCTTAATTGGTTCTACAATGAGCAGTTCTTC. It encodes CASSPPENKVALNWFYNEQFF.